Sequencing of this T cell receptor (beta chain) was carried out in a study of technical replicates of blood from several donors. Per the germline V gene, CDR1 is SGHNT and CDR2 is YYREEE (reference sequence). This CDR3 region has 14 residues. The V and J ends lost 2 bases and 5 bases respectively, with 13 bases between them. Clones were read by immunoSEQ multiplex PCR, and TCRdb kept only the in-frame ones, dropping some. The sample lists more than 65,000 clones, approximately 75% occurring once. The clonotype originates from a human donor in good health. Some clones in this sample may be carry-over from other donors' samples. The chain is built from TRBV5-4 and TRBJ2-5; TRBD1 is a possible D gene (8 bases). The material sequenced was PBMCs. The CDR3 bases are TGTGCCAGCAGCTTTGACAGGGGAGGGGAGACCCAGTACTTC. This translates into CASSFDRGGETQYF.